This TCR beta chain comes out of a study of identical twins. It was template switching that added a universal primer site, and there were unique molecular identifiers on the cDNA. TCRdb recomputed calls from the 5' RACE reads with MiXCR, one row per CDR3 protein. This table holds fewer than 550,000 distinct CDR3 sequences, about 13% found once. This clonotype has only a few counts. Germline lookup yields CDR1 LNHDA and CDR2 SQIVND (reference sequence). V gave up 5 bases and J gave up 0 bases, with 13 bases separating them. The CDR3 covers 16 residues. This sample also belongs to another study, concerning yellow fever vaccine responses in identical twins.

Sequenced material: CD4+ T cells sorted from blood. The sequence derives from a woman under 30 in good health. The chain has TRBV19 and TRBJ1-4; D might be TRBD1 (6 bases). For the CDR3, the DNA is TGTGCCAGTAGTTGGACAGCTAGTGCAACTAATGAAAAACTGTTTTTT. It codes for CASSWTASATNEKLFF.